These 13 T cell receptor beta chains share one sample of origin, sequenced in a study of tumor-infiltrating lymphocytes in localized non-small cell lung cancer. Clones were read by immunoSEQ multiplex PCR, and TCRdb kept only the in-frame ones, dropping some. The sample includes some 15,000 clones, 75% to 85% of them seen just once. Sequenced sample: lung tumor tissue. The origin of the receptors is a human donor with non-small cell lung cancer.

The V and J genes are TRBV7-2 and TRBJ2-3, with no clear D. The germline V gene has CDR1 SGHTA and CDR2 FQGNSA. V was pared by 3 bases and J by 2 bases, with 0 bases between. The CDR3 runs to 11 residues. CDR3 DNA sequence: TGTGCCAGCAGCTTCACAGATACGCAGTATTTT. This gives the protein CASSFTDTQYF. Filled out from reference TRBV7-2 and TRBJ2-3, the complete variable domain reads GAGVSQSPSNKVTEKGKDVELRCDPISGHTALYWYRQSLGQGLEFLIYFQGNSAPDKSGLPSDRFSAERTGGSVSTLTIQRTQQEDSAVYLCASSFTDTQYFGPGTRLTVL.

As regards this clone: One end of the junction does not line up with germline, which may come from a read error. This chain links TRBV15 with TRBJ1-5, with D unclear. Looked up from germline, CDR1 is LNHNV and CDR2 is YYDKDF (reference sequence). The length of the CDR3 is 14 residues. CDR3 residues: CATSREERNQPQHF. Written as DNA, the CDR3 is TGTGCCACCAGCCGAGAGGAGCGGAATCAGCCCCAGCATTTT.

V and J are TRBV28 and TRBJ1-1; 10 bases match TRBD1. V lost 4 bases to trimming and J lost 1 base; unmatched junction nucleotides: 3. Germline V gene sequence: CDR1 MDHEN, CDR2 SYDVKM. CDR3 length: 15 residues. The DNA for the CDR3 is TGTGCCAGCAGTTCCGGGACAGGGGCGAACACTGAAGCTTTCTTT. Translated, it gives CASSSGTGANTEAFF. Together with reference TRBV28 and TRBJ1-1, the CDR3 gives the full variable domain: DVKVTQSSRYLVKRTGEKVFLECVQDMDHENMFWYRQDPGLGLRLIYFSYDVKMKEKGDIPEGYSVSREKKERFSLILESASTNQTSMYLCASSSGTGANTEAFFGQGTRLTVV.

The rearrangement joins TRBV19 to TRBJ1-2; perhaps TRBD1 as D (5 bases). This CDR3 has 15 amino acids. The germline CDR1 and CDR2 sequences are LNHDA and SQIVND (reference sequence). V lost 7 bases, J lost 6 bases, and 21 bases lay in between. Here the CDR3 reads CASTHARQGWNGYTF. The CDR3 bases are TGTGCCAGTACCCATGCACGTCAGGGTTGGAATGGCTACACCTTC.

In this sample, this clone turned up once. The V and J genes are TRBV6-1 and TRBJ1-2; the D is unclear. CDR3 size: 13 residues. Germline V gene sequence: CDR1 MNHNS, CDR2 SASEGT. V was clipped by 2 bases and J by 8 bases, with 12 bases between them. The CDR3 spells CASSEYLFEGYTF. The DNA of the CDR3 is TGTGCCAGCAGTGAATACCTATTCGAGGGCTACACCTTC.

J is TRBJ2-1 and V is TRBV9; D not certain. This CDR3 comprises 13 residues. The V gene's germline CDR1 is SGDLS and CDR2 YYNGEE. Trimming removed 4 bases at V and 4 bases at J, with 9 bases between. CDR3 in amino acids: CASSSRGYNEQFF. CDR3 nucleotide sequence: TGTGCCAGCAGCAGCAGAGGATACAATGAGCAGTTCTTC.

The gene calls are TRBV7-6 and TRBJ2-6, with D possibly called TRBD1 or TRBD2 (6 bases each). Per germline, CDR1 SGHVS and CDR2 FNYEAQ. Between the trimmed V and J ends, which lost 11 bases and 4 bases, there was a span of 12 bases. The CDR3 is 13 amino acids. The CDR3 region is CALGGSGANVLTF. The CDR3 DNA reads TGTGCCTTGGGGGGCTCAGGGGCCAACGTCCTGACTTTC. The whole variable domain, remainder taken from reference TRBV7-6 and TRBJ2-6, is GAGVSQSPRYKVTKRGQDVALRCDPISGHVSLYWYRQALGQGPEFLTYFNYEAQQDKSGLPNDRFSAERPEGSISTLTIQRTEQRDSAMYRCALGGSGANVLTFGAGSRLTVL.

This chain uses TRBV5-1 with TRBJ2-1; D is possibly TRBD1 (5 bases). This CDR3 has 14 residues. Germline lookup yields CDR1 SGHRS and CDR2 YFSETQ. V gave up 4 bases and J gave up 7 bases, with 15 bases separating them. The CDR3 DNA follows: TGCGCCAGCAGCACCGACAGCTCCTGGAATGAGCAGTTCTTC. Its translation: CASSTDSSWNEQFF.

V is TRBV7-8 and J is TRBJ1-3, with a weak D call TRBD1 (6 bases). The length of the CDR3 is 19 residues. The germline V and J ends were trimmed by 3 bases and 0 bases, with 21 bases remaining between them. Germline loops: CDR1 SGHVS, CDR2 FQNEAQ. The CDR3 sequence: CASSFLGTDSYSSGNTIYF. CDR3 bases: TGTGCCAGCAGCTTTTTGGGGACGGACAGCTATAGCTCTGGAAACACCATATATTTT.

The rearrangement joins TRBV14 to TRBJ2-2, with a tentative D call TRBD1 (5 bases). This CDR3 is 13 amino acids long. Germline V gene lookup returns CDR1 SGHDN and CDR2 FVKESK. The ends were cut back, 0 bases at V and 7 bases at J, with 6 bases in the middle. The CDR3 is CASSQDRVGELFF. The CDR3 nucleotides read TGTGCCAGCAGCCAAGACAGGGTCGGGGAGCTGTTTTTT.

The gene calls are TRBV19 and TRBJ2-2; TRBD1 aligns across 7 bases. The CDR3 is 15 residues long. Germline V gene lookup returns CDR1 LNHDA and CDR2 SQIVND (reference sequence). Trimming at V came to 5 bases and at J to 5 bases, leaving 8 bases not matched to a gene. CDR3 DNA: TGTGCCAGTAGTCTCCGACAGGGTCAGACCGGGGAGCTGTTTTTT. Translating it yields CASSLRQGQTGELFF.

The V and J genes are TRBV7-9 and TRBJ2-7; TRBD2 aligns across 13 bases. Unmatched junction bases numbered 7, after V lost 5 bases and J lost 6 bases. Per germline, CDR1 SEHNR and CDR2 FQNEAQ (reference sequence). The CDR3 has 15 amino acids. Here the CDR3 DNA reads TGTGCCAGCAGCCCAGGACTAGCGGGAGTTAGCGAGCAGTACTTC. The encoded protein is CASSPGLAGVSEQYF. Together with reference TRBV7-9 and TRBJ2-7, the CDR3 gives the full variable domain: DTGVSQNPRHKITKRGQNVTFRCDPISEHNRLYWYRQTLGQGPEFLTYFQNEAQLEKSRLLSDRFSAERPKGSFSTLEIQRTEQGDSAMYLCASSPGLAGVSEQYFGPGTRLTVT.

The chain joins TRBV7-8 to TRBJ2-2; 7 bases fit TRBD2. There are 16 residues in the CDR3. Germline loops: CDR1 SGHVS, CDR2 FQNEAQ. J gave up 1 base and V 1 base, and 3 bases lay outside the gene matches. CDR3 DNA: TGTGCCAGCAGCTTAGGCGCTAGCGGGAACACCGGGGAGCTGTTTTTT. This encodes CASSLGASGNTGELFF.